Here is one T cell receptor beta chain with its context. Antigen specificity is unknown. The record originates from a study of radiation and T cells in renal cell carcinoma. The table came from immunoSEQ multiplex PCR; TCRdb's copy has only in-frame clones and leaves some out. The data show more than 11,000 clones, approximately 50% seen once. CDR1 and CDR2 from the germline V gene are WSHSY and SAAADI. This CDR3 is built from 15 residues. V shed 9 bases and J shed 1 base, with 18 bases lying between them. Treatment specified: treatment-naive control, cytoreductive nephrectomy. Study-level results: Dominant CDR3 motifs were more common in irradiated tumors than controls.

The chain is built from TRBV10-2 and TRBJ1-2, with a possible D match to TRBD1 (6 bases). Sequencing used tumor tissue, obtained from a patient whose treatment was nephrectomy without radiotherapy. The clonotype comes from a man aged 50 or older with renal cell carcinoma. For the CDR3, the DNA is TGCGCCAGTACAGGGAGTTGGGACCGTAACTATGGCTACACCTTC. It yields the protein CASTGSWDRNYGYTF.